These 2 T cell receptor beta chains came from one sample sequenced in a study of T cell repertoires in ileal Crohn's disease (dated by TCRdb to the late 2010s). The library relied on the immunoSEQ multiplex PCR assay. In its TCRdb copy, this immuneACCESS table keeps in-frame sequences only and misses some clones. Where compared with another copy, unresolved V genes explain less than half of these, and the others have no known cause. The sample table shows about 8,400 clones, and approximately 80% are seen once. The biggest ten clones account for 13% of the sample. The sequenced sample consisted of ileal tissue. The receptors originated from an adult with Crohn's disease.

J is TRBJ1-2 and V is TRBV30, with 8 bases that match TRBD1. This CDR3 spans 12 amino acids. After removal of 5 bases from V and 5 bases from J, the junction contained 4 bases not matched to a gene. Per the germline V gene, CDR1 is GTSNPN and CDR2 is SVGIG (reference sequence). The CDR3 nucleotides are TGTGCCTGGGGGACAGGCGGTTATGGCTACACCTTC. This encodes CAWGTGGYGYTF.

The rearrangement joins TRBV5-4 to TRBJ1-3; 7 nucleotides match TRBD1. The CDR3 is made up of 15 amino acids. Trimming removed 3 bases from V and 1 base from J; junction bases left unmatched: 4. Germline assignment: CDR1 SGHNT and CDR2 YYREEE (reference sequence). CDR3 amino acids: CASSSADRSGNTIYF. CDR3 DNA sequence: TGTGCCAGCAGCTCGGCGGACAGGTCTGGAAACACCATATATTTT.